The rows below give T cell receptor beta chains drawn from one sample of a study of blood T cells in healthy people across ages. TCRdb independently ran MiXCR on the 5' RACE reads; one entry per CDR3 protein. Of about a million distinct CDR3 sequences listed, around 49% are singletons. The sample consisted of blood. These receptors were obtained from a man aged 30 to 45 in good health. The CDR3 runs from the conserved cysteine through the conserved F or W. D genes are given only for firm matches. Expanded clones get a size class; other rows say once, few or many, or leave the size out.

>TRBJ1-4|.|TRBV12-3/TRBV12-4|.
CASSAAPYRETGEKLFF
TGTGCCAGCAGCGCCGCGCCTTACAGGGAAACGGGTGAAAAACTGTTTTTT
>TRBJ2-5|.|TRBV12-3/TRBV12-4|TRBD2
CASSVGLVPETQYF
TGTGCCAGCAGTGTGGGACTAGTTCCTGAGACCCAGTACTTC
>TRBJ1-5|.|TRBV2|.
CASRPGRSNQPQHF
TGTGCCAGCAGACCCGGACGGAGCAATCAGCCCCAGCATTTT
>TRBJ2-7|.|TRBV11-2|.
CASSPPFRGEQYF
TGTGCCAGCAGTCCCCCTTTTAGGGGCGAGCAGTACTTC
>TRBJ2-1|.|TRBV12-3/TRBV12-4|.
CASSFGGLQFF
TGTGCCAGCAGTTTCGGGGGACTTCAGTTCTTC
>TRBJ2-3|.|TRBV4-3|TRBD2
CASSQDSARPSGGTDTQYF
TGCGCCAGCAGCCAAGATTCCGCACGACCAAGCGGGGGCACAGATACGCAGTATTTT
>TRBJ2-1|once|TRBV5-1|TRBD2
CASTLQRGVNEQFF
TGCGCCAGCACCCTCCAGCGGGGGGTCAATGAGCAGTTCTTC
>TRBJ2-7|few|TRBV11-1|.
CASSLAGTNAYEQYF
TGTGCCAGCAGCTTAGCCGGGACAAACGCCTACGAGCAGTACTTC
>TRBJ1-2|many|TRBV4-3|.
CASSQPGSRNYGYTF
TGCGCCAGCAGCCAACCAGGGAGTCGTAACTATGGCTACACCTTC
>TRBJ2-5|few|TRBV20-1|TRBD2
CSARDLTLAGGWEETQYF
TGCAGTGCTAGAGATTTAACCCTAGCGGGGGGCTGGGAAGAGACCCAGTACTTC
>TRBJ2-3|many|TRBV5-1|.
CASSLSGEVPDTQYF
TGCGCCAGCAGCTTGTCAGGGGAGGTTCCAGATACGCAGTATTTT
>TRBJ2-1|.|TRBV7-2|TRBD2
CASSTRLANAHNEQFF
TGTGCCAGCAGCACCCGACTAGCGAACGCCCACAATGAGCAGTTCTTC
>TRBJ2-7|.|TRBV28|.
CASSLGGQGDEQYF
TGTGCCAGCAGTTTAGGAGGCCAGGGCGACGAGCAGTACTTC
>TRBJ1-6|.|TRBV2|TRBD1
CASARTGINSPLHF
TGTGCCAGCGCCAGGACAGGGATCAATTCACCCCTCCACTTT
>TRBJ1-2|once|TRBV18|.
CASSPGGSQAYGYTF
TGTGCCAGCTCCCCGGGAGGCTCCCAGGCCTATGGCTACACCTTC
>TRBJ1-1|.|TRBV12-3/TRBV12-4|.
CASSFYSLWNTEAFF
TGTGCCAGCAGTTTCTACTCGCTATGGAACACTGAAGCTTTCTTT
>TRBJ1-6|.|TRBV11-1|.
CASSAKRTQGSPLHF
TGTGCCAGCAGCGCAAAGCGGACGCAAGGCTCACCCCTCCACTTT
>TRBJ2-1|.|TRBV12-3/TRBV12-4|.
CASSLGITKNNEQFF
TGTGCCAGCAGTTTAGGAATAACCAAAAACAATGAGCAGTTCTTC
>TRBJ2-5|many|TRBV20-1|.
CSAGAGLSQETQYF
TGCAGTGCTGGGGCCGGACTGTCCCAAGAGACCCAGTACTTC
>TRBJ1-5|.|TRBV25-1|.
CASSEGEDSNQPQHF
TGTGCCAGCAGTGAAGGAGAAGATAGCAATCAGCCCCAGCATTTT
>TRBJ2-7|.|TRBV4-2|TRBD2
CASSQASGGLEYEQYF
TGTGCCAGCAGCCAGGCTAGCGGGGGCCTTGAGTACGAGCAGTACTTC
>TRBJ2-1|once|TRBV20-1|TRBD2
CSARDFQRGHGDEQFF
TGCAGTGCTAGAGATTTCCAGCGGGGCCATGGCGATGAGCAGTTCTTC
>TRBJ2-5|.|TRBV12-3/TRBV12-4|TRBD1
CASGTGIFSGTQYF
TGTGCCAGTGGGACAGGGATTTTTTCGGGGACCCAGTACTTC
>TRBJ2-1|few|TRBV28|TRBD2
CASSPSGGNNYNEQFF
TGTGCCAGCAGTCCTAGCGGGGGGAATAACTACAATGAGCAGTTCTTC
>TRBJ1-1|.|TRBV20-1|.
CSAKEGSRETEAFF
TGCAGTGCTAAAGAGGGGTCGCGCGAAACTGAAGCTTTCTTT
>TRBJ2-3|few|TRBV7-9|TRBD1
CASSSRDRATDTQYF
TGTGCCAGCAGCTCCCGGGACAGAGCCACAGATACGCAGTATTTT
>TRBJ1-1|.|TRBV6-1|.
CASSGRLMNTEAFF
TGTGCCAGCAGTGGGAGACTAATGAACACTGAAGCTTTCTTT
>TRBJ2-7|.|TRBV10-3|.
CAISGRRASQSDEQYF
TGTGCCATCAGTGGCAGGAGGGCATCCCAGTCGGACGAGCAGTACTTC